Listed below are T cell receptor beta chains from one sample, sequenced in a study of T cell responses to AZD1222 COVID-19 vaccine. Measured with immunoSEQ multiplex PCR; TCRdb has only the in-frame clones, and not every one. The sample consists of some 150,000 clones, approximately 89% of them appearing once. The material sequenced was peripheral blood, taken on day 0 of MenACWY control vaccination. The receptors were gathered from an adult in good health. The CDR3 runs from the conserved cysteine through the conserved F or W. D genes are given only for firm matches. Size tells how often a clone was seen (once, few, many) or the class of an expanded clone, and some rows leave it out.

v_gene,abundance,j_gene,d_gene,CDR3nt,CDR3aa
TRBV2,.,TRBJ1-2,.,TGTGCCAGCGAGGGGGGGGACGGCCTTGGCTACACCTTC,CASEGGDGLGYTF
TRBV19,.,TRBJ1-5,.,TGTGCCAGTAGTTCTATAGGGGACGGGAGCAATCAGCCCCAGCATTTT,CASSSIGDGSNQPQHF
TRBV2,.,TRBJ1-2,TRBD1,TGTGCCAGCAAATTACAGGGGATAGTCTATGGCTACACCTTC,CASKLQGIVYGYTF
TRBV28,few,TRBJ1-3,.,TGTGCCAGCAGCCCAGCCCCGTATCACTTGAGGGGAAACACCATATATTTT,CASSPAPYHLRGNTIYF
TRBV27,.,TRBJ1-1,.,TGTGCCAGCAGTTTATCACCTACAGGAACCACTGAAGCTTTCTTT,CASSLSPTGTTEAFF
TRBV7-2,.,TRBJ2-7,.,TGTGCCAGCAGCTCTCGACAGAAGCAAGGCTACGAGCAGTACTTC,CASSSRQKQGYEQYF
TRBV27,.,TRBJ2-7,.,TGTGCCAGCAGTTCCCGGACAGTCTACGAGCAGTACTTC,CASSSRTVYEQYF
TRBV19,.,TRBJ1-2,TRBD1,TGTGCCAGTAGTCTCACATGGACAGGGGGCGCCACGGCCTATGGCTACACCTTC,CASSLTWTGGATAYGYTF
TRBV29-1,.,TRBJ2-3,.,TGCAGCGTTGAAGGTGAGGGTTTGACAGATACGCAGTATTTT,CSVEGEGLTDTQYF
TRBV30,.,TRBJ1-2,.,TGTGCCTGGGACATGGATGGCTACACCTTC,CAWDMDGYTF
TRBV10-3,.,TRBJ1-4,.,TGTGCCATCAGCGATCTTGGGGAAAAACTGTTTTTT,CAISDLGEKLFF
TRBV6-5,.,TRBJ1-3,TRBD1,TGTGCCAGCATTGGACAGGGCGGAAACACCATATATTTT,CASIGQGGNTIYF
TRBV11-2,.,TRBJ2-7,.,TGTGCCAGCAGCCTCTCACTTCCTGCATCCTACGAGCAGTACTTC,CASSLSLPASYEQYF
TRBV4-1,.,TRBJ1-1,.,TGCGCCAGCAGCCAAGATTGGTCCCTGAACACTGAAGCTTTCTTT,CASSQDWSLNTEAFF
TRBV6-5,.,TRBJ2-6,.,TGTGCCAGCAAGTCCTCTGGGGCCAACGTCCTGACTTTC,CASKSSGANVLTF
TRBV7-2,.,TRBJ1-5,.,TGTGCCAGCAGCTTAGCCGCTGCAGTTTTTCAGCCCCAGCATTTT,CASSLAAAVFQPQHF
TRBV6-1,.,TRBJ2-7,.,TGTGCCAGCAGTGAAGACCAGTACTCCTACGAGCAGTACTTC,CASSEDQYSYEQYF
TRBV19,.,TRBJ1-3,.,TGTGCCAGTAAAGGACGTGTCTCTGGAAACACCATATATTTT,CASKGRVSGNTIYF
TRBV25-1,few,TRBJ1-6,TRBD1,TGTGCCAGCAGTAGTGGGACAGCAAATTCACCCCTCCACTTT,CASSSGTANSPLHF
TRBV7-9,once,TRBJ1-4,.,TGTGCCAGCAGCTTAGTATCCGGTTCAACTAATGAAAAACTGTTTTTT,CASSLVSGSTNEKLFF
TRBV6-2/TRBV6-3,.,TRBJ2-2,TRBD1,TGTGCCAGCAGTCGACAGGGATTAACCGGGGAGCTGTTTTTT,CASSRQGLTGELFF
TRBV29-1,.,TRBJ1-3,.,TGCAGCGTTGACGAGTACGGCACCATATATTTT,CSVDEYGTIYF
TRBV3-1/TRBV3-2,.,TRBJ1-2,.,TGTGCCAGCAGCCGACGCACCCCCGCCACAGGGAGCTATGGCTACACCTTC,CASSRRTPATGSYGYTF
TRBV27,.,TRBJ2-5,TRBD1,TGTGCCAGCAGTTTATCTGGCAGGGGGCGAGAGACCCAGTACTTC,CASSLSGRGRETQYF
TRBV7-9,.,TRBJ2-4,.,TGTGCCAGCAGCTTAGTTCGCGGCCAAGCCAAAAACATTCAGTACTTC,CASSLVRGQAKNIQYF
TRBV28,.,TRBJ1-5,.,TGTGCCAGCAGTTCTCCCCGGGCGGGGCTGAGCAATCAGCCCCAGCATTTT,CASSSPRAGLSNQPQHF
TRBV5-5,many,TRBJ1-2,.,TGTGCCAGCAGCTTGGCCCAGAAGGACTATGGCTACACCTTC,CASSLAQKDYGYTF
TRBV19,.,TRBJ2-7,TRBD1,TGTGCCAGTAGTACCCGACAGGGACCCTACGAGCAGTACTTC,CASSTRQGPYEQYF
TRBV4-2,.,TRBJ2-2,TRBD1,TGTGCCAGCAGCCAGGGACAGATCACCGGGGAGCTGTTTTTT,CASSQGQITGELFF
TRBV7-9,.,TRBJ1-1,.,TGTGCCAGCAGCTTAGACGAGGGTGACAGGGAAGCTTTCTTT,CASSLDEGDREAFF
TRBV28,.,TRBJ1-2,TRBD1,TGTGCCAGCAGTCCTTGGCACAGGGGGCTAGGGGGCTACACCTTC,CASSPWHRGLGGYTF